This is a list of T cell receptor beta chains from one sample in a study of T cells in Graves' hyperthyroidism and ophthalmopathy. TCRdb recomputed calls from the multiplex PCR reads with MiXCR, one row per CDR3 protein. The table records some 650,000 distinct CDR3 sequences, 15% to 20% of them present only once. Sample: blood. These TCRs come from a woman aged 40 to 50 with Graves' ophthalmopathy. CDR3s include the opening cysteine and the closing phenylalanine or tryptophan. Each record gives: clone size, J gene, D gene, V gene, CDR3 DNA, CDR3 protein. The D gene is left open where the match is weak. Size is omitted from some rows. Given values are once, few, many or a class for expanded clones.

>few|TRBJ1-1|NA|TRBV4-1
TGCGCCAGCAGCCAAGGGCGAGGGCTCGAGAACACTGAAGCTTTCTTT
CASSQGRGLENTEAFF
>NA|TRBJ1-1|TRBD1|TRBV27
TGTGCCAGCAGGGGACAGGGAGTAGAAGCTTTCTTT
CASRGQGVEAFF
>NA|TRBJ2-1|TRBD2|TRBV7-9
TGTGCCAGCAGCCCTAGCGGGGGGCTCAACAATGAGCAGTTCTTC
CASSPSGGLNNEQFF
>many|TRBJ1-1|NA|TRBV3-1
TGTGCCAGCAGCCAGTTTTTATATGGGAGAGCTTTCTTT
CASSQFLYGRAFF
>NA|TRBJ2-1|TRBD2|TRBV30
TGTGCCTGGGGGGGGTGGCTAGCGGGTTACAATGAGCAGTTCTTC
CAWGGWLAGYNEQFF
>NA|TRBJ2-7|NA|TRBV20-1
TGCAGTGCTAGAGATACGGGGCGGCATTACGAGCAGTACTTC
CSARDTGRHYEQYF
>NA|TRBJ2-5|TRBD2|TRBV20-1
TGCAGTGCTAGGCCCACTAGCGGGGTAGGAGAGACCCAGTACTTC
CSARPTSGVGETQYF
>NA|TRBJ1-4|NA|TRBV5-1
TGCGCCAGCAGCCCCGACGCTGGGGACGAAAAACTGTTTTTT
CASSPDAGDEKLFF
>many|TRBJ1-5|NA|TRBV3-1
TGTGCCAGCAGCCCGGGACCGACAAGCAATCAGCCCCAGCATTTT
CASSPGPTSNQPQHF
>few|TRBJ2-7|NA|TRBV5-1
TGCGCCAGCAGCCCACGGACAGCCTCAGGGACCTACGAGCAGTACTTC
CASSPRTASGTYEQYF
>many|TRBJ2-1|TRBD2|TRBV11-2
TGTGCCAGCAGCTTACAAGTAGGAAGCCTAGCGGGAGGGCCCTCCTACAATGAGCAGTTCTTC
CASSLQVGSLAGGPSYNEQFF
>many|TRBJ1-6|NA|TRBV2
TGTGCCAGCACTTTACAGGGTTGGAGTTCACCCCTCCACTTT
CASTLQGWSSPLHF
>many|TRBJ2-3|TRBD1|TRBV18
TGTGCCAGCTCACCGGGGACAGCCACCACAGATACGCAGTATTTT
CASSPGTATTDTQYF
>many|TRBJ1-2|NA|TRBV20-1
TGCAGTGCTAGTGAGGGCTCGTATGGCTACACCTTC
CSASEGSYGYTF
>NA|TRBJ2-4|NA|TRBV7-2
TGTGCCAGCAGCTTAGAGGCGGGGCTAGCCAAAAACATTCAGTACTTC
CASSLEAGLAKNIQYF
>many|TRBJ2-7|NA|TRBV28
TGTGCCAGCAGTTTATCGGGCCCCGGGGTGTCTGGGTACGAGCAGTACTTC
CASSLSGPGVSGYEQYF
>NA|TRBJ1-5|NA|TRBV2
TGTGCCAGCAGTGATCTGGGAACGGCTGTACATTTT
CASSDLGTAVHF
>many|TRBJ2-5|NA|TRBV2
TGTGCCAGCAGTGCTAACGGCGGGACCCCTAAAGAGACCCAGTACTTC
CASSANGGTPKETQYF
>many|TRBJ2-5|NA|TRBV28
TGTGCCAGCAGTCTTACCGGACTCAGGGAGCAAGAGACCCAGTACTTC
CASSLTGLREQETQYF
>NA|TRBJ1-5|NA|TRBV12-3/TRBV12-4
NA
CASSLSGQGGNQPQHF
>few|TRBJ1-2|NA|TRBV28
TGTGCCAGCAGCTGGATTTATGGCTACACCTTC
CASSWIYGYTF
>NA|TRBJ2-1|NA|TRBV3-1
TGTGCCAGCAGCCAAGATAGCCTAGCATACAATGAGCAGTTCTTC
CASSQDSLAYNEQFF
>NA|TRBJ2-2|NA|TRBV6-1
TGTGCCAGCAGACCAGGGGTGAGCACCGGGGAGCTGTTTTTT
CASRPGVSTGELFF
>many|TRBJ2-5|TRBD1|TRBV3-1
TGTGCCAGCAGCCAAGAAATAGGACAGGTCCCCCAGTACTTC
CASSQEIGQVPQYF
>NA|TRBJ2-3|TRBD1|TRBV9
TGTGCCAGCACCGCCGGGACAGGGTACACAGATACGCAGTATTTT
CASTAGTGYTDTQYF
>NA|TRBJ2-1|NA|TRBV20-1
TGCAGTGCTAGTTCCCAGTGGGAGAGGTTGGATGAGCAGTTCTTC
CSASSQWERLDEQFF
>many|TRBJ1-5|NA|TRBV11-2
TGTGCCAGCAGCCAAACGTCAGGGGGCAATCAGCCCCAGCATTTT
CASSQTSGGNQPQHF
>many|TRBJ2-5|NA|TRBV7-8
TGTGCCAGCAGCCGGGGGTGGGGGACAGAGACCCAGTACTTC
CASSRGWGTETQYF
>NA|TRBJ2-3|NA|TRBV29-1
TGCAGCGTTGTGGACGCTAGCACAGATACGCAGTATTTT
CSVVDASTDTQYF
>NA|TRBJ2-7|NA|TRBV28
TGTGCCAGCAGTTGGCCCGGGTCCTACGAGCAGTACTTC
CASSWPGSYEQYF
>few|TRBJ2-7|NA|TRBV2
TGTGCCAGCAGTGAAACACGAATAGCCTACGAGCAGTACTTC
CASSETRIAYEQYF
>few|TRBJ1-4|NA|TRBV5-6
TGTGCCAGCAGCCTAGAGACCTTGGCGGGAGAAAAACTGTTTTTT
CASSLETLAGEKLFF
>many|TRBJ1-2|NA|TRBV12-3/TRBV12-4
TGTGCCAGCAGCCCCAGAGGGGATGGCTACACCTTC
CASSPRGDGYTF
>NA|TRBJ2-7|NA|TRBV7-2
TGTGCCAGCAGCTTATCGGCGTGGCTTATCTCCTACGAGCAGTACTTC
CASSLSAWLISYEQYF
>NA|TRBJ1-1|NA|TRBV9
TGTGCCAGCAGCCCAACCGGGGGGGACAACACTGAAGCTTTCTTT
CASSPTGGDNTEAFF
>many|TRBJ1-2|TRBD1|TRBV28
TGTGCCAGCAGTCGACTCCGGGACAGCCGTGGCTACACCTTC
CASSRLRDSRGYTF
>NA|TRBJ1-4|TRBD1|TRBV29-1
TGCAGCGTTGAACCTCCAGGGGGGGAAAAACTGTTTTTT
CSVEPPGGEKLFF
>many|TRBJ2-1|TRBD2|TRBV28
TGTGCCAGCAGCCATGAGGTATTAGCGGGGGGGAACAATGAGCAGTTCTTC
CASSHEVLAGGNNEQFF
>NA|TRBJ2-7|TRBD1|TRBV6-1
TGTGCCAGCAGTTATGCAGAAGACAGGGTAGGCTACGAGCAGTACTTC
CASSYAEDRVGYEQYF
>many|TRBJ1-2|NA|TRBV3-1
TGTGCCAGCAGCCAAGAAGGGACGATTGGTGGCTACACCTTC
CASSQEGTIGGYTF
>NA|TRBJ2-7|TRBD1|TRBV10-2
TGCGCCAGCAGTGAGCCCGGGACAGGGTTCCCCTACGAGCAGTACTTC
CASSEPGTGFPYEQYF
>NA|TRBJ1-2|TRBD1|TRBV3-1
TGTGCCAGCAGCCAAGAAGGGGAACAGGGGGCCTATGGCTACACCTTC
CASSQEGEQGAYGYTF
>NA|TRBJ2-3|NA|TRBV11-2
TGTGCCAGCAGCCTCGGGACCCTCGCCGGCACAGATACGCAGTATTTT
CASSLGTLAGTDTQYF